Here is one TCR beta chain with its context. No cognate antigen has been identified for it. No base qualities exist here, and no much larger clone lies one base off it. V is cut by 4 bases and J by 0 bases, and the space between the germline ends is 10 bases. Counted from cysteine to phenylalanine, this CDR3 has 14 amino acids. Of all the DNA, just the CDR3 is kept, 42 bases in frame from base 1. The germline V gene specifies MDHEN as CDR1 and SYDVKM as CDR2. For the CD8 naive samples, CD45RO-negative cells were positively selected for CCR7, yielding a CD45RA+CCR7+ population from which TemRA cells were excluded. Donors were healthy HIV-negative adults with no recently reported acute infections or vaccinations. Only Caucasian adults living in Nashville, Tennessee, USA were represented among the donors. After blood collection by leukapheresis, PBMCs were isolated using Ficoll-Histopaque density gradient centrifugation and then cryopreserved in the vapor phase of liquid nitrogen. Purity and quantity of every magnetically sorted T cell population were checked by analytical flow cytometry. Genomic DNA was isolated from every sorted fraction and measured by UV absorbance on a Nanodrop 2000c.

The entry originates in a study of shared clonotypes between healthy human individuals (dated by TCRdb to between 2020 and 2021). Study-level background: A couple of women and three men aged 18 to 49 years were included in the cohort. For each donor, three plates each were used for CD4 naive and CD4 memory, two plates were used for CD8 naive, and one plate was used for CD8 memory. To estimate repertoire size and how much clonotype sharing occurs between individuals, the study deeply sequenced the blood TCR repertoires of five healthy adults. Different laboratories and diverse techniques were used to prepare libraries and sequence TCR repertoires, to increase sequencing depth and limit assay-specific biases. Between about 0.8 and 9 billion PBMCs per donor were obtained by leukapheresis. Broad study findings and their caveats: Incomplete sequencing was indicated by rarefaction of sorted-subset datasets, despite the large sequencing depth. Sampling was limited to blood, and TCR repertoires in tissue likely differ from TCR repertoires in blood. Higher generation probabilities were observed for clonotypes shared by all four sorted-subset donors than for non-shared clonotypes. The small number of donors limited the genetic and exposure-history diversity represented. Larger estimated clonotype richness was generally found for naive subsets than for memory subsets. About 4.5% of naive CD4, more than 3% of naive CD8, roughly 2.4% of memory CD4, and 0.35% to 0.4% of memory CD8 clonotypes were shared across four donors. Based on pairwise subsampling, the degree of clonotype sharing among donors was expected to be affected by sequencing depth.

Using the deep immunoSEQ assay, multiplex PCR amplified TCR CDR3 regions from genomic DNA. Genomic DNA extracted from each cell subset was distributed evenly over all wells of several immunoSEQ 96-well plates, and each plate served as one replicate. For sorted subsets, 150 to 250 ng genomic DNA, equal to some 30,000 T cell genomes, was loaded into each replicate PCR. Purified libraries were quantified with a Qubit 3.0 fluorometer, sized on a Bioanalyzer 2100, and re-quantified with the KAPA Library Quantification kit. Each immunoSEQ 96-well plate was sequenced on its own single-read 150-cycle Illumina NextSeq 550 flow cell. The source study handled its data this way. Because the immunoSEQ output included only junctional sequences and no quality scores, the filtering could not be the same as the filtering used for full-length reads. Sequences were annotated with PyIR, a Python wrapper for IgBLAST v1.9, and V/J genes and CDR3 were assigned using IMGT germline references. Reads with weak V/J assignments (E-value above 1e-6), missing CDR3, stop codons, out-of-frame junctions, or ambiguous translated residues were removed. V3J clonotypes were defined as sequences sharing the same inferred V gene, J gene, and CDR3 amino acid sequence. Percentage overlap between repertoires was calculated by dividing the number of shared unique clonotypes by the size of the smaller repertoire. RTK rarefaction, the Chao1 estimator, and Recon v2.1 estimates of unobserved clonotypes were used to assess repertoire richness. For all TCRbeta clonotypes obtained by the gDNA method from a few donors, generation probabilities were computed with OLGA. TCRdb mirrors the immuneACCESS table, restricted to in-frame sequences. Some clones are absent from its copies; in checked studies, under half trace to an unresolved V gene, and the reason for the others is unknown. V and J calls and clone size come straight from that table; D and trimming were deduced from the DNA. The sample table lists over 2 million clones, approximately 94% of them with a count of one. The top ten clonotypes cover around 1.1% of the sample.

The sample taken for sequencing was naive CD8+ T cells sorted from blood. The sample's cell subset or site label, in plain terms: CD45RA+CCR7+. The rearranged chain carries TRBV28 and TRBJ2-7, with a tentative D call of TRBD1 or TRBD2, each matching 5 bases. The sequence was obtained from a man younger than 35 in good health. At the DNA level, the sequence is TGTGCCAGCAGTTGGGACGGTAGCTCCTACGAGCAGTACTTC. It specifies CASSWDGSSYEQYF.